This T cell receptor beta chain was sequenced in a study of T cells after yellow fever vaccination. In TCRdb, the 5' RACE reads were re-called with MiXCR into one record per CDR3 protein. The table has under 400,000 distinct CDR3 sequences, 9.5% to 15% seen once. The germline gives CDR1 LGHNT, CDR2 FRNRAP. J gave up 5 bases and V 5 bases, and 3 bases lay outside the gene matches. CDR3 length: 14 residues. This clonotype has a count of ten or more. Sequences were derived from CD4+ T cells sorted from PBMCs, sampled 15 days after the yellow fever booster vaccination. The chain employs TRBV12-5 and TRBJ2-5; 12 nucleotides align to TRBD1. The sequence came from a young man who received the YFV17D yellow fever vaccine. The CDR3 coding sequence is TGTGCTAGTGGTGGGACAGGGGGCTGGGAGACCCAGTACTTC. Amino acids: CASGGTGGWETQYF.